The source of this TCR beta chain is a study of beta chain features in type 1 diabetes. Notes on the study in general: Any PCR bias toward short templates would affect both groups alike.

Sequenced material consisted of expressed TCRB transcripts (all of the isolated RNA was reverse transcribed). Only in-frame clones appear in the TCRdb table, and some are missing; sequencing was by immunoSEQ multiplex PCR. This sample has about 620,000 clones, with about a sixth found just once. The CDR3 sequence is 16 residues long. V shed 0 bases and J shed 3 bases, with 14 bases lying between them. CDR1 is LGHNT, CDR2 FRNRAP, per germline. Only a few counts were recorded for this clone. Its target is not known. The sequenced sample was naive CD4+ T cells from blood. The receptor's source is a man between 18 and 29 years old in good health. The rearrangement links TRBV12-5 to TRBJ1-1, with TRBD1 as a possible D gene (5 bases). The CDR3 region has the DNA TGTGCTAGTGGTTTGGTAGTGTCAGGGCGGGACACTGAAGCTTTCTTT. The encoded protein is CASGLVVSGRDTEAFF.